This T cell receptor beta chain was captured in a study of cytomegalovirus exposure and HLA in healthy donors. V was clipped by 6 bases and J by 7 bases; unmatched bases: 4. CDR1 and CDR2 from the germline V gene are SNHLY and FYNNEI. This CDR3 region has 13 residues. Study-level points and caveats: The authors considered a cluster of highly shared sequence variants likely to be a sequencing artifact. Most subjects had HLA-A and HLA-B alleles reportedly predicted accurately by TCR beta sequences.

Primers included in the PCR were 60 Vbeta and 13 Jbeta primers. TCRdb's table, derived via immunoSEQ multiplex PCR, lists solely in-frame clones and lacks some. The sample has 100,000 to 150,000 clones; 81% are singletons. This clone was seen a few times. What it binds is unknown. The donors (healthy individuals) were bone marrow donors. The source material was PBMCs. The TCR originated in a man younger than 35 in good health and CMV-seronegative. The chain combines TRBV2 with TRBJ2-1, with TRBD1 identical over 9 bases. The CDR3 nucleotides are TGTGCCAGCAGGACAGGGGGTATGAATGAGCAGTTCTTC. Translating gives CASRTGGMNEQFF.